This TCR beta chain derives from a study of regulatory T cells in long-lasting Graves disease. This clonotype has more than one count but fewer than ten. Its antigen remains unidentified. Library construction for TCR beta used iRepertoire HTBI primers and Arm-PCR of CDR3 regions. TCRdb processed the multiplex PCR reads anew with MiXCR; each CDR3 protein has one entry. The sample shows approximately 470,000 distinct CDR3 sequences, 20% to 25% of them seen only once. Study-wide results and limits: When disease was persistent, TRBV28, TRBJ1-2 and TRBJ2-5 were the favored segments. Researchers reported studying only peripheral blood, not thyroid tissue.

Time point here: persistent/refractory GD, antithyroid drugs over 5 years with positive TRAb. PBMC-derived RNA was used for the TCR library. The CDR3 is made up of 13 amino acids. Germline CDR1 and CDR2: MNHEY and SMNVEV (reference sequence). V lost 1 base, J lost 5 bases, and 8 bases lay in between. The sequenced sample was peripheral blood mononuclear cells (PBMCs), obtained when the disease was refractory, from a patient treated with antithyroid drugs. V gene TRBV27 combines with J gene TRBJ2-5, with D unclear. The receptor comes from a female donor with Graves disease. The CDR3 coding sequence is TGTGCCAGCAGTTTATTATTGGGGGAGACCCAGTACTTC. Translated, it gives CASSLLLGETQYF.